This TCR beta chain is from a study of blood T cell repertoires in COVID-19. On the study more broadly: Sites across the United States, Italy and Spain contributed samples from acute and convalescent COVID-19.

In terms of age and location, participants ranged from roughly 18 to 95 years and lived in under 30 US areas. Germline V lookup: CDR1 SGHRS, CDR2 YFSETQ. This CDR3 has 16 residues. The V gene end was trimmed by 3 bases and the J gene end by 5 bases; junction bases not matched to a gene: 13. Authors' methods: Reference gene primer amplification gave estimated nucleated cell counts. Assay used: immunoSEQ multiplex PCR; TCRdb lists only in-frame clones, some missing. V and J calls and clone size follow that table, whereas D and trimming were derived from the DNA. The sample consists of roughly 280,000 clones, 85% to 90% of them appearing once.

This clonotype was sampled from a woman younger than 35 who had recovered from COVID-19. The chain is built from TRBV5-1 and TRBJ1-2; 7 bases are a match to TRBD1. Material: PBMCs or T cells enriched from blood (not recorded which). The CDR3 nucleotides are TGCGCCAGCAGCTCCCCTTCGACAGGGATAGGGTATGGCTACACCTTC. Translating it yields CASSSPSTGIGYGYTF.